Following are 5 T cell receptor beta chains from one sample sequenced in a study of blood T cell repertoires in COVID-19. Method: immunoSEQ multiplex PCR; TCRdb's copy keeps in-frame clones and lacks some. The data hold around 57,000 clones, with 87% observed a single time. The material sequenced was peripheral blood. These receptors all stem from a woman older than 75 with COVID-19, enrolled during active disease.

The chain recombines TRBV6-5 with TRBJ1-1; maybe TRBD1 (6 bases). Germline CDR1 is MNHEY and CDR2 is SVGAGI. The CDR3 has 12 amino acids. Trimming cost V 7 bases and J 10 bases, with 16 bases left between them. The CDR3 DNA reads as TGTGCCAGCACCTCACAGGGAGGGGGAGCTTTCTTT. This translates into CASTSQGGGAFF.

V usage is TRBV5-6 and J usage is TRBJ1-1; the D is unclear. The CDR3 has 15 amino acids. CDR1 and CDR2 from the germline V gene are SGHDT and YYEEEE. Trimming left V 3 bases short and J 0 bases short, with 12 bases between. CDR3 bases: TGTGCCAGCAGCTCACAGACGTCTATGAACACTGAAGCTTTCTTT. It specifies CASSSQTSMNTEAFF.

The rearrangement links TRBV6-2 or TRBV6-3 to TRBJ1-5; 7 bases match TRBD1. V gave up 0 bases and J gave up 3 bases; unmatched junction bases: 8. CDR3 length equals 17 residues. Germline CDR1 and CDR2: MNHEY and SVGEGT. DNA for the CDR3: TGTGCCAGCAGTTACTCGTGGGGTGACAGGGACAATCAGCCCCAGCATTTT. This gives the protein CASSYSWGDRDNQPQHF.

V and J are TRBV6-5 and TRBJ2-6; D ambiguous. CDR3 size: 15 residues. Per the germline V gene, CDR1 is MNHEY and CDR2 is SVGAGI. The V end lost 2 bases, the J end lost 2 bases, and 7 bases lay between the germline ends. Here the CDR3 reads CASSYPSTGANVLTF. DNA of the CDR3: TGTGCCAGCAGTTACCCGTCTACTGGGGCCAACGTCCTGACTTTC.

The chain recombines TRBV7-9 with TRBJ1-1; D is undetermined. Per germline, CDR1 SEHNR and CDR2 FQNEAQ (reference sequence). The CDR3 extends over 13 amino acids. With 6 bases removed from V and 1 base from J, the gap between germline ends came to 9 bases. The CDR3 DNA follows: TGTGCCAGCAGGTTCGAGGGGAACACTGAAGCTTTCTTT. Translation: CASRFEGNTEAFF.